Following are 4 T cell receptor beta chains from one sample sequenced in a study of blood T cell repertoires in COVID-19. Repertoires were generated with immunoSEQ multiplex PCR, while TCRdb's copy carries only in-frame clones and drops some. The table lists roughly 400,000 clones, about 88% of them singletons. Source material: PBMCs or T cells enriched from blood (not recorded which). The receptor source for this set is a woman under 30 who had been exposed to COVID-19.

This clone occurred once. The V gene is TRBV20-1, the J gene TRBJ2-7; TRBD1 matches 10 bases. Germline CDR1 reads DFQATT; CDR2 reads SNEGSKA (reference sequence). J lost 1 base, V lost 3 bases, and 3 bases had no gene match. The length of the CDR3 is 14 residues. The CDR3 region is CSASGDRGSYEQYF. CDR3 coding DNA: TGCAGTGCTAGTGGGGACAGGGGTTCCTACGAGCAGTACTTC.

The CDR3 loop reads CASSYGLAGVSSYNEQFF. The CDR3 nucleotides read TGTGCCAGCAGCTACGGACTAGCGGGGGTAAGCTCCTACAATGAGCAGTTCTTC. V usage is TRBV7-9 and J usage is TRBJ2-1; TRBD2 matches 13 bases. V shed 4 bases and J 0 bases; nucleotides not matched to a gene: 6. Germline V gene sequence: CDR1 SEHNR, CDR2 FQNEAQ (reference sequence). The CDR3 is 18 amino acids.

The CDR3 sequence is CASSPRGRGPNSGNTIYF. As DNA, the CDR3 is TGTGCCAGCAGCCCGAGGGGCAGGGGGCCCAACTCTGGAAACACCATATATTTT. The chain recombines TRBV3-1 (or the pseudogene TRBV3-2) with TRBJ1-3; 8 bases are shared with TRBD1. The CDR3 totals 18 residues. J lost 0 bases, V lost 4 bases, and 11 bases had no gene match. Germline loops: CDR1 LGHDT, CDR2 YNNKEL (reference sequence).

The V gene is TRBV13, the J gene TRBJ2-7, with 9 nucleotides matching TRBD1. Trimming removed 8 bases from V and 4 bases from J; junction bases left unmatched: 12. The CDR3 has 15 amino acids. Germline V gives CDR1 PRHDT, CDR2 FYEKMQ (reference sequence). In DNA form, the CDR3 reads TGTGCCAGCGCAAACCTTGGACAGGGGCGGTACGAGCAGTACTTC. It codes for CASANLGQGRYEQYF.